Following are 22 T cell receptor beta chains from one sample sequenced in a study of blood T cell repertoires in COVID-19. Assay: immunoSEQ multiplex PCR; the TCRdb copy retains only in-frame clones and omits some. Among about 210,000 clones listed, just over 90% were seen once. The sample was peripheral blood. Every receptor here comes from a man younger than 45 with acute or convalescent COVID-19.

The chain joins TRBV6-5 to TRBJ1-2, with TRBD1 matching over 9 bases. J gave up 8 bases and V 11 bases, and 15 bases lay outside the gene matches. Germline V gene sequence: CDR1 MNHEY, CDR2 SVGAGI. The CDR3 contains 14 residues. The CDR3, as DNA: TGTGCCGGAGAGACCGGGACAGGGCTCGGGGGCTACACCTTC. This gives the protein CAGETGTGLGGYTF.

CDR3 bases: TGCGCCAGCAGTGACAGCCAAGAGACCCAGTACTTC. It is translated as CASSDSQETQYF. The rearrangement uses TRBV10-1 and TRBJ2-5; D is unresolved. CDR1 WNHNN and CDR2 SYGVQD come from the germline V gene (reference sequence). This CDR3 comprises 12 residues. V lost 3 bases and J lost 1, with 3 bases in between.

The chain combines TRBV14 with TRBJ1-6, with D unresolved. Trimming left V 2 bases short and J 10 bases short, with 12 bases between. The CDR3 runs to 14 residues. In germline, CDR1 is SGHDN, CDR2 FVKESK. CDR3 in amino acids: CASSQRIRESPLHF. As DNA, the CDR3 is TGTGCCAGCAGCCAAAGGATTCGGGAGTCACCCCTCCACTTT.

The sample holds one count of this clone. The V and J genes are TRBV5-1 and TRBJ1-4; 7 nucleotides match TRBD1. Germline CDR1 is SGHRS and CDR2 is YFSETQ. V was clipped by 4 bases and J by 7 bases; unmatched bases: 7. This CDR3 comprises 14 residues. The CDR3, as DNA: TGCGCCAGCAGCCTAGGGGGCTCCGGTGAAAAACTGTTTTTT. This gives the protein CASSLGGSGEKLFF. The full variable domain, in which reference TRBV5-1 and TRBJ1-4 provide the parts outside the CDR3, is KAGVTQTPRYLIKTRGQQVTLSCSPISGHRSVSWYQQTPGQGLQFLFEYFSETQRNKGNFPGRFSGRQFSNSRSEMNVSTLELGDSALYLCASSLGGSGEKLFFGSGTQLSVL.

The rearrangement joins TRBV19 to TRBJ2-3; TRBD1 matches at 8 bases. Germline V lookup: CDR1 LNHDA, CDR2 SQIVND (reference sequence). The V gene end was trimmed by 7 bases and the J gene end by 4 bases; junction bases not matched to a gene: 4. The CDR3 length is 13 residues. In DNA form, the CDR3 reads TGTGCCAGTAAAGCACAGGGGGCAGATACGCAGTATTTT. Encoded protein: CASKAQGADTQYF.

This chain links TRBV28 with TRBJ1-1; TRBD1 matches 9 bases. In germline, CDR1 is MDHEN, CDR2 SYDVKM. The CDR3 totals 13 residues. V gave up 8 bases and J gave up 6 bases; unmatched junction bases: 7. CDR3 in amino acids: CASRDRGSSEAFF. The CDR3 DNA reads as TGTGCCAGCCGAGACAGGGGGAGTTCTGAAGCTTTCTTT.

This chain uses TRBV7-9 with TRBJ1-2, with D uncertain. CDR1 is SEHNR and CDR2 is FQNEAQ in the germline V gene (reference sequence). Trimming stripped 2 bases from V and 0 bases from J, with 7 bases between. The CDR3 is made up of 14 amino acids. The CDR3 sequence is CASSLIAANYGYTF. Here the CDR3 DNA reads TGTGCCAGCAGCTTAATCGCAGCTAACTATGGCTACACCTTC.

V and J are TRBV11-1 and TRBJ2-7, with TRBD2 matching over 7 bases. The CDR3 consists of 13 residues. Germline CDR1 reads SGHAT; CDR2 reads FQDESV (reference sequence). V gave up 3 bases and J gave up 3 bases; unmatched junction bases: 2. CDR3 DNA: TGTGCCAGCAGCTTGGGGAGGGACTACGAGCAGTACTTC. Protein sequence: CASSLGRDYEQYF.

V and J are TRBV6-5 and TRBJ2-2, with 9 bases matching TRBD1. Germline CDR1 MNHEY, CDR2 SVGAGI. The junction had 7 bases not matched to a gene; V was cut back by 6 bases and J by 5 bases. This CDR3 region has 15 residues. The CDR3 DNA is TGTGCCAGCAGGCAGGACAGGGGCAGTACCGGGGAGCTGTTTTTT. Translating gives CASRQDRGSTGELFF.

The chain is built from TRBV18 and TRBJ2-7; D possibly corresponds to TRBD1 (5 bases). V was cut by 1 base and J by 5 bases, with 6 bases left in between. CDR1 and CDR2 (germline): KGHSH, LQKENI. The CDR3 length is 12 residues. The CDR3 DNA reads TGTGCCAGCTCACCACGCAGGGACGAGCAGTACTTC. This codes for CASSPRRDEQYF.

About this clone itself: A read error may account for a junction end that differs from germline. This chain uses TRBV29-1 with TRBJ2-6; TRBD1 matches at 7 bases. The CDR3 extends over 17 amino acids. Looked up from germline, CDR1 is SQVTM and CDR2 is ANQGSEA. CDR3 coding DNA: TGCAGCGTAGAAGACAGGGTAGGGAAGCTGGGGGCCAACGTCCTGACTTTC. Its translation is CSVEDRVGKLGANVLTF. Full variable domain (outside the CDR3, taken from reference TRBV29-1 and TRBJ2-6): SAVISQKPSRDICQRGTSLTIQCQVDSQVTMMFWYRQQPGQSLTLIATANQGSEATYESGFVIDKFPISRPNLTFSTLTVSNMSPEDSSIYLCSVEDRVGKLGANVLTFGAGSRLTVL.

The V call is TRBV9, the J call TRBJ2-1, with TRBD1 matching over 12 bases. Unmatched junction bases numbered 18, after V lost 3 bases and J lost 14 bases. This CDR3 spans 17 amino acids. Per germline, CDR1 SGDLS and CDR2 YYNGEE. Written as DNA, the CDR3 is TGTGCCAGCAGCGGACCGTTAACCGGGACAGGGGGCAGGACCGAGTTCTTC. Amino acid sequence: CASSGPLTGTGGRTEFF.

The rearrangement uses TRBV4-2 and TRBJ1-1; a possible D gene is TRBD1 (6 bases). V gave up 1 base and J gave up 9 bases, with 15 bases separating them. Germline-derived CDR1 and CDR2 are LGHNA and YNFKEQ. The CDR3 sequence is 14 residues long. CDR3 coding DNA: TGTGCCAGCAGCCAAGCAGGGGACAACGTAAAAGCTTTCTTT. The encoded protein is CASSQAGDNVKAFF.

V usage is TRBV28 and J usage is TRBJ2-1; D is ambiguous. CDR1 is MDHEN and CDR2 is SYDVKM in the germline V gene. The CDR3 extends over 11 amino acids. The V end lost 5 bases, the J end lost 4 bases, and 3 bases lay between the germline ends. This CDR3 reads CASSQYNEQFF. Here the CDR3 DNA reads TGTGCCAGCAGTCAATACAATGAGCAGTTCTTC.

CDR3 coding DNA: TGTGCCAGCAGCTTAAGCGGAAACACCATATATTTT. This sequence encodes CASSLSGNTIYF. V is TRBV11-3 and J is TRBJ1-3; no clear D gene. In germline, CDR1 is SGHNT, CDR2 YENEEA. The CDR3 sequence is 12 residues long. Trimming left V 2 bases short and J 4 bases short, with 3 bases between.

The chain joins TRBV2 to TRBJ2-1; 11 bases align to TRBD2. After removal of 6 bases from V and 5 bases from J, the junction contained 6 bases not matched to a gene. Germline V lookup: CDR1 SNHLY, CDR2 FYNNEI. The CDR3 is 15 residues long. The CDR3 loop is CASRMTSGVNNEQFF. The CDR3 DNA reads TGTGCCAGCAGAATGACTAGCGGGGTTAACAATGAGCAGTTCTTC.

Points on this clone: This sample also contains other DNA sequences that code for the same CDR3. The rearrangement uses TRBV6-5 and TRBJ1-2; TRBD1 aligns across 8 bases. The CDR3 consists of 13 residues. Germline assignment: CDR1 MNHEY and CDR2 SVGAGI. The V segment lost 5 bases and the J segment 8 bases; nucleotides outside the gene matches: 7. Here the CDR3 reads CASSPGQGRGYTF. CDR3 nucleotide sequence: TGTGCCAGCAGTCCCGGACAGGGCCGGGGCTACACCTTC.

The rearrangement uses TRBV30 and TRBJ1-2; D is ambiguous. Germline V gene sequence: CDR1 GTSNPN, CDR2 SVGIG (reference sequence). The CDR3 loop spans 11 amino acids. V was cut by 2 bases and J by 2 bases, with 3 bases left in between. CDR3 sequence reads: CAWSPNYGYTF. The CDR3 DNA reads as TGTGCCTGGAGTCCAAACTATGGCTACACCTTC.

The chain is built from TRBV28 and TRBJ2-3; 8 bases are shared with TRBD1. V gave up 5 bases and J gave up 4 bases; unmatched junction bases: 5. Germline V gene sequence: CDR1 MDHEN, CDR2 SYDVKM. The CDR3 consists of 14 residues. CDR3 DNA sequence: TGTGCCAGCAGTCGGACAGGGCGGGCAGATACGCAGTATTTT. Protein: CASSRTGRADTQYF.

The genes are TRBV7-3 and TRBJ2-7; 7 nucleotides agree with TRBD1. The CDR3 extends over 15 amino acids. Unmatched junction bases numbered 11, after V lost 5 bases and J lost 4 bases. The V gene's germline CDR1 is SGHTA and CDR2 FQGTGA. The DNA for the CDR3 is TGTGCCAGCAGCCCTACGGGGACAGCGCAGTACGAGCAGTACTTC. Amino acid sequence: CASSPTGTAQYEQYF.

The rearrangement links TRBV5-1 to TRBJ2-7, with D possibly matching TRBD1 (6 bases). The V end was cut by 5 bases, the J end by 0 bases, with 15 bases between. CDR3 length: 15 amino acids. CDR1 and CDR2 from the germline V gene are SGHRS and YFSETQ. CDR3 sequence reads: CASRQQLGASYEQYF. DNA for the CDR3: TGCGCCAGCAGACAGCAACTGGGGGCCTCCTACGAGCAGTACTTC.

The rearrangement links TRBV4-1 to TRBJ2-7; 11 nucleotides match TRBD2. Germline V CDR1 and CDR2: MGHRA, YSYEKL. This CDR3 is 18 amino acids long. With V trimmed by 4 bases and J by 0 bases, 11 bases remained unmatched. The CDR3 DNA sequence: TGCGCCAGCAGCCCCGGGGTAGCGGGGGGGCCTGCCTCCTACGAGCAGTACTTC. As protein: CASSPGVAGGPASYEQYF.